This entry lists 29 T cell receptor beta chains sequenced from one sample in a study of blood T cell repertoires in COVID-19. Assay: immunoSEQ multiplex PCR; the TCRdb copy retains only in-frame clones and omits some. Of 430,000 or so clones detected, roughly 90% appear once; the ten largest clones hold over 1.5%. Input material: PBMCs or T cells enriched from blood (not recorded which). The receptors were gathered from a woman in her forties who had recovered from COVID-19.

The CDR3 reads CASSPGGELFF. The CDR3 DNA follows: TGTGCCAGCAGTCCCGGCGGGGAGCTGTTTTTT. This chain connects TRBV2 to TRBJ2-2; D uncertain. Germline V gene lookup returns CDR1 SNHLY and CDR2 FYNNEI. V lost 5 bases and J 7 bases, leaving 5 bases between the germline ends. The CDR3 loop spans 11 amino acids.

The chain has TRBV4-1 and TRBJ2-7; 8 nucleotides align to TRBD1. The germline V gene has CDR1 MGHRA and CDR2 YSYEKL. V lost 3 bases to trimming and J lost 6 bases; unmatched junction nucleotides: 4. The CDR3 totals 13 residues. The CDR3 DNA sequence: TGCGCCAGCAGCCATCCGACAGGGGTCGAGCAGTACTTC. This sequence encodes CASSHPTGVEQYF.

This clone appeared once. The rearrangement joins TRBV14 to TRBJ1-3; D might be TRBD1 (5 bases). Per germline, CDR1 SGHDN and CDR2 FVKESK. The length of the CDR3 is 13 residues. Trimming shortened V by 4 bases and J by 4 bases, and 8 bases separated the two germline ends. Written as DNA, the CDR3 is TGTGCCAGCAGCCGGAACAGGGGAAACACCATATATTTT. It yields the protein CASSRNRGNTIYF.

V is TRBV7-8 and J is TRBJ2-7, with TRBD2 matching 13 bases. V was pared by 8 bases and J by 2 bases, with 3 bases of the junction left unmatched. The CDR3 sequence is 14 residues long. Germline V gene lookup returns CDR1 SGHVS and CDR2 FQNEAQ. CDR3 amino acids: CASQGLAGAYEQYF. CDR3 nucleotides: TGTGCCAGCCAAGGACTAGCGGGAGCCTACGAGCAGTACTTC.

The chain uses TRBV7-2 and TRBJ1-2; TRBD1 aligns across 7 bases. After removal of 5 bases from V and 7 bases from J, the junction contained 13 bases not matched to a gene. The CDR3 runs to 15 residues. CDR1 and CDR2 (germline): SGHTA, FQGNSA. CDR3 in DNA: TGTGCCAGCAGCATGGACAGGAGCCCGAGTGGTGGCTACACCTTC. Translated, it gives CASSMDRSPSGGYTF.

The chain uses TRBV4-3 and TRBJ2-3, with TRBD1 as a possible D gene (6 bases). Germline V gene data show CDR1 as LGHNA and CDR2 as YSLEER. Trimming removed 1 base from V and 4 bases from J, with 21 bases in between. The CDR3 has 18 amino acids. In nucleotides, the CDR3 is TGCGCCAGCAGCCAAGCAACCCCACGGGACAAATACGCAGATACGCAGTATTTT. Its translation is CASSQATPRDKYADTQYF.

V usage is TRBV19 and J usage is TRBJ1-1; 8 positions agree with TRBD1. The germline V gene has CDR1 LNHDA and CDR2 SQIVND (reference sequence). The CDR3 sequence is 13 residues long. V trimming: 8 bases; J trimming: 4 bases; junction bases outside the gene matches: 6. In nucleotides, the CDR3 is TGTGCCAGTGGCTACAGGGGGGGCACTGAAGCTTTCTTT. Residues: CASGYRGGTEAFF.

This clone was recorded a few times. V usage is TRBV10-1 and J usage is TRBJ1-5; 8 bases are a match to TRBD1. The CDR3 covers 13 residues. Trimming cost V 10 bases and J 2 bases; bases outside gene matches: 4. Germline CDR1 reads WNHNN; CDR2 reads SYGVQD (reference sequence). The CDR3 loop reads CATGQGGNQPQHF. The CDR3 bases are TGCGCCACTGGACAGGGAGGCAATCAGCCCCAGCATTTT.

The V call is TRBV4-1, the J call TRBJ2-2; TRBD2 matches 9 bases. V lost 4 bases to trimming and J lost 6 bases; unmatched junction nucleotides: 6. CDR3 length: 15 amino acids. Germline V gene data show CDR1 as MGHRA and CDR2 as YSYEKL. Here the CDR3 reads CASSPLTSGSGELFF. In DNA form, the CDR3 reads TGCGCCAGCAGCCCCTTAACTAGCGGGTCCGGGGAGCTGTTTTTT.

In nucleotides, the CDR3 is TGTGCCATAAGGACAGGGGGCATTGGCTACACCTTC. As protein: CAIRTGGIGYTF. The rearrangement joins TRBV10-3 to TRBJ1-2; the match to TRBD1 covers 11 bases. The germline gives CDR1 ENHRY, CDR2 SYGVKD. After removal of 9 bases from V and 7 bases from J, the junction contained 4 bases not matched to a gene. The CDR3 contains 12 residues.

The chain recombines TRBV30 with TRBJ2-1, with 13 bases aligning to TRBD2. CDR1 GTSNPN and CDR2 SVGIG come from the germline V gene (reference sequence). Unmatched junction bases numbered 1, after V lost 1 base and J lost 13 bases. There are 12 residues in the CDR3. CDR3 region: CAWSGTSGSQFF. The CDR3 DNA sequence: TGTGCCTGGAGTGGGACTAGCGGGAGCCAGTTCTTC. The variable domain in full, completed from reference TRBV30 and TRBJ2-1, reads SQTIHQWPATLVQPVGSPLSLECTVEGTSNPNLYWYRQAAGRGLQLLFYSVGIGQISSEVPQNLSASRPQDRQFILSSKKLLLSDSGFYLCAWSGTSGSQFFGPGTRLTVL.

The gene calls are TRBV9 and TRBJ1-2; 8 positions match TRBD1. Germline V gene lookup returns CDR1 SGDLS and CDR2 YYNGEE. J was trimmed by 3 bases and V by 3 bases; bases with no gene match: 10. The length of the CDR3 is 16 residues. The CDR3 spells CASSGEGTGGDYGYTF. The CDR3 DNA reads as TGTGCCAGCAGCGGCGAGGGGACAGGAGGAGACTATGGCTACACCTTC.

As concerns this clone: This specimen includes other DNA sequences encoding the same CDR3. The chain employs TRBV12-3 or TRBV12-4 and TRBJ1-2; D unclear. V lost 4 bases to trimming and J lost 4 bases, with 4 bases between them. There are 11 residues in the CDR3. The CDR3 sequence is CASSSSYGYTF. CDR3 nucleotides: TGTGCCAGCAGTTCCAGCTATGGCTACACCTTC.

CDR3 nucleotides: TGTGCCAGCAGCTCGGGACTAGCGGGGGCTAAACAGCAGTTCTTC. Protein sequence: CASSSGLAGAKQQFF. The J gene is TRBJ2-1, the V gene TRBV7-2, with TRBD2 matching 14 bases. Germline CDR1 SGHTA, CDR2 FQGNSA. The J segment lost 11 bases and the V segment lost 4 bases, leaving 7 bases of the junction unmatched. CDR3 size: 15 residues.

J is TRBJ1-5 and V is TRBV30, with a tentative D call TRBD1 (5 bases). Germline lookup yields CDR1 GTSNPN and CDR2 SVGIG (reference sequence). The V and J ends lost 7 bases and 3 bases respectively, with 13 bases between them. The CDR3 spans 13 residues. This CDR3 reads CASAGNNNQPQHF. CDR3 nucleotides: TGTGCCTCCGCAGGGAATAACAATCAGCCCCAGCATTTT.

This clone was observed once. The V gene is TRBV27, the J gene TRBJ1-5; a possible D gene is TRBD1 (5 bases). This CDR3 is 16 amino acids long. CDR1 MNHEY and CDR2 SMNVEV come from the germline V gene (reference sequence). The germline V and J ends were trimmed by 4 bases and 1 base, with 14 bases remaining between them. CDR3 coding DNA: TGTGCCAGCAGTTCCCCCACCCGGGGGAGCAATCAGCCCCAGCATTTT. Its protein product is CASSSPTRGSNQPQHF.

V and J are TRBV24-1 and TRBJ1-2; a possible D gene is TRBD1 (6 bases). The germline V gene encodes CDR1 KGHDR and CDR2 SFDVKD. The CDR3 spans 13 residues. The ends were cut back, 3 bases at V and 8 bases at J, with 12 bases in the middle. The CDR3 DNA reads TGTGCCACCAGTGATCCGACAGGTTGGGGCTACACCTTC. It is translated as CATSDPTGWGYTF.

This sequence joins TRBV7-9 and TRBJ2-7; 10 bases match TRBD1. V shed 5 bases and J 4 bases; nucleotides not matched to a gene: 5. The CDR3 loop spans 14 amino acids. Per the germline V gene, CDR1 is SEHNR and CDR2 is FQNEAQ (reference sequence). The CDR3: CASSRTGGEYEQYF. The CDR3 bases are TGTGCCAGCAGCCGGACAGGGGGAGAATACGAGCAGTACTTC.

In this sample, this clone turned up a few times. An end of the junction differs from the germline gene, which may be a read error. Here the CDR3 DNA reads TGTGCCAGCAGCCTAGAACAGCTGAACACTGAAGCTTTCTTT. Translation gives CASSLEQLNTEAFF. The chain recombines TRBV11-3 with TRBJ1-1; D remains unclear. Germline values: CDR1 SGHNT, CDR2 YENEEA. The CDR3 contains 14 residues.

The chain recombines TRBV9 with TRBJ2-1; the match to TRBD2 covers 8 bases. The germline V gene encodes CDR1 SGDLS and CDR2 YYNGEE. The CDR3 covers 18 residues. V lost 6 bases to trimming and J lost 9 bases; unmatched junction nucleotides: 23. In nucleotides, the CDR3 is TGTGCCAGCAAGGGATCCGGAACTAGCGGACCCCCAGCCTGTGAGCAGTTCTTC. Translating it yields CASKGSGTSGPPACEQFF.

V gene TRBV4-2 combines with J gene TRBJ1-1, with D hard to call. The ends were cut back, 0 bases at V and 1 base at J, with 12 bases in the middle. From germline, CDR1 is LGHNA and CDR2 YNFKEQ. CDR3 length: 16 amino acids. In DNA form, the CDR3 reads TGTGCCAGCAGCCAAGAGGTCGGGATGGCGAACACTGAAGCTTTCTTT. Its protein is CASSQEVGMANTEAFF.

The V gene is TRBV6-5, the J gene TRBJ1-1; D is undetermined. The CDR3 loop spans 13 amino acids. From germline, CDR1 is MNHEY and CDR2 SVGAGI. The V gene lost 2 bases and the J gene lost 1 base, with 5 bases spanning the gap. For the CDR3, the DNA is TGTGCCAGCAGTTACGCAGGGAACACTGAAGCTTTCTTT. Encoded protein: CASSYAGNTEAFF.

The CDR3 protein is CASSLPRDTEAFF. CDR3 nucleotides: TGTGCCAGCAGCTTACCCCGGGACACTGAAGCTTTCTTT. V gene TRBV7-9 combines with J gene TRBJ1-1; D remains unclear. The V gene lost 2 bases and the J gene lost 3 bases, with 7 bases spanning the gap. The germline V gene has CDR1 SEHNR and CDR2 FQNEAQ (reference sequence). This CDR3 contains 13 residues.

The chain is built from TRBV5-7 and TRBJ1-5; D is undetermined. TRBV5-7 is an ORF for which the function is uncertain. Trimming took off 0 bases at V and 7 bases at J, with 8 bases between the two ends. CDR3 size: 13 residues. For the CDR3, the DNA is TGTGCCAGCAGCTTGGCGTTAGCCCAGCCCCAGCATTTT. This gives the protein CASSLALAQPQHF.

Comments on this clone: In the same sample, other DNA sequences code for this CDR3. V gene TRBV4-3 combines with J gene TRBJ2-1; 14 bases match TRBD2. V was clipped by 0 bases and J by 9 bases; unmatched bases: 7. Germline V gives CDR1 LGHNA, CDR2 YSLEER. The CDR3 is 17 residues long. The CDR3 region has the DNA TGCGCCAGCAGCCAAGATATGGGACTAGCGGGAGTGGGTGAGCAGTTCTTC. Translated: CASSQDMGLAGVGEQFF.

This chain uses TRBV7-9 with TRBJ2-1; no clear D gene. The CDR3 covers 14 residues. Deletions cut 4 bases from V and 6 bases from J, with 13 bases between. Germline-derived CDR1 and CDR2 are SEHNR and FQNEAQ (reference sequence). CDR3 in amino acids: CASSSSFSTNEQFF. Here the CDR3 DNA reads TGTGCCAGCAGCTCTAGTTTCAGCACCAATGAGCAGTTCTTC.

J is TRBJ2-2 and V is TRBV5-4; 9 positions match TRBD1. This CDR3 spans 16 amino acids. CDR1 and CDR2 (germline): SGHNT, YYREEE (reference sequence). The junction had 9 bases not matched to a gene; V was cut back by 4 bases and J by 5 bases. In nucleotides, the CDR3 is TGTGCCAGCAGCCCCAACAGGGGGCTTAGGACCGGGGAGCTGTTTTTT. This gives the protein CASSPNRGLRTGELFF.

This chain joins TRBV6-2 or TRBV6-3 and TRBJ2-7; TRBD1 matches at 8 bases. V trimming: 0 bases; J trimming: 5 bases; junction bases outside the gene matches: 9. Per germline, CDR1 MNHEY and CDR2 SVGEGT. The CDR3 sequence is 16 residues long. The CDR3 bases are TGTGCCAGCAGTTACTCAGTTCGACAGGGGACCGACGAGCAGTACTTC. Amino acid sequence: CASSYSVRQGTDEQYF.

This rearrangement joins TRBV11-3 to TRBJ1-4, with TRBD1 matching over 7 bases. V dropped 4 bases and J dropped 4; count of bases not matched to a gene: 9. The CDR3 runs 16 residues. Germline-derived CDR1 and CDR2 are SGHNT and YENEEA. CDR3 residues: CASSSRTGRINEKLFF. The DNA for the CDR3 is TGTGCCAGCAGCTCCCGGACAGGCCGCATTAATGAAAAACTGTTTTTT.